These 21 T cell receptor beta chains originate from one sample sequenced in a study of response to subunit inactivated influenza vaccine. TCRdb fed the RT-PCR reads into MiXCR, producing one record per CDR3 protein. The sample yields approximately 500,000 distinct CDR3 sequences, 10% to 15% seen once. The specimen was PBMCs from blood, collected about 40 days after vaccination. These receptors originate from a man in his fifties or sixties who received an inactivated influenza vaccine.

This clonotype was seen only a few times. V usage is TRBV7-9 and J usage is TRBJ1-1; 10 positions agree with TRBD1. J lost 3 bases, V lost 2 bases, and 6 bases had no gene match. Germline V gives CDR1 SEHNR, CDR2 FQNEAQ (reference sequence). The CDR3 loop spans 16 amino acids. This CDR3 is CASSLPGTGVDTEAFF. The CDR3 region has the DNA TGTGCCAGCAGCTTACCCGGGACAGGGGTTGACACTGAAGCTTTCTTT.

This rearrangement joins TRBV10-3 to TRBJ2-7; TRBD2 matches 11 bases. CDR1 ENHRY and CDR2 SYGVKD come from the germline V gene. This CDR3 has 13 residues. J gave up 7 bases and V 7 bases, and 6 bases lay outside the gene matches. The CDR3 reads CAINSGRAGEQYF. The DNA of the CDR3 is TGTGCCATCAATAGCGGGAGGGCTGGAGAGCAGTACTTC.

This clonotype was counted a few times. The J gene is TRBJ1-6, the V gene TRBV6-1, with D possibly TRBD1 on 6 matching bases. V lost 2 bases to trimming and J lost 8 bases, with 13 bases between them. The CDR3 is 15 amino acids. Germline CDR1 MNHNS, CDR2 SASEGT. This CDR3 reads CASSERDTGYSPLHF. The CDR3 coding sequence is TGTGCCAGCAGTGAACGGGACACCGGCTATTCACCCCTCCACTTT.

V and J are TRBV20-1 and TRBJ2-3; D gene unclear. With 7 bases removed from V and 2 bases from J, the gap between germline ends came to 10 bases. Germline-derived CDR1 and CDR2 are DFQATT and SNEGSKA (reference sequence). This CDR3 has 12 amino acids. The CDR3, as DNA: TGCAGTGGTAGCCGATACACAGATACGCAGTATTTT. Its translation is CSGSRYTDTQYF.

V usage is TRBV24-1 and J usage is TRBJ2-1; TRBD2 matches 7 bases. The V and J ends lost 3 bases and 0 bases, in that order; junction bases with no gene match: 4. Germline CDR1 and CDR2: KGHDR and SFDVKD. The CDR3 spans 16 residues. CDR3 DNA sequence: TGTGCCACCAGTGATGGTCTAGCGGCCTCCTACAATGAGCAGTTCTTC. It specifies CATSDGLAASYNEQFF.

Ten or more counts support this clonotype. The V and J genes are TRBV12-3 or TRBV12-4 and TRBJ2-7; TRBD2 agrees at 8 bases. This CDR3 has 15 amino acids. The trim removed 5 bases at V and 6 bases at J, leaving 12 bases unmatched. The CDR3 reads CASSPGGTSWLEQYF. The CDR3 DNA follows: TGTGCCAGCAGTCCCGGCGGGACTAGTTGGCTCGAGCAGTACTTC.

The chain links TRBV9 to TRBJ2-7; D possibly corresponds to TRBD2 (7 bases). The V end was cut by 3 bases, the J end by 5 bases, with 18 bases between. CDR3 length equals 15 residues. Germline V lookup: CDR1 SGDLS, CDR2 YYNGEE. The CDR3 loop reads CASSGPQGGIDEQYF. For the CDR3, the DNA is TGTGCCAGCAGCGGACCACAGGGAGGGATCGACGAGCAGTACTTC.

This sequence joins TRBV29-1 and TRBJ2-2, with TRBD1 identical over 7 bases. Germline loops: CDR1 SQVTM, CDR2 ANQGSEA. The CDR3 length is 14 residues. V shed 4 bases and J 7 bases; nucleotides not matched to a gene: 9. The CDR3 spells CSVGGTEVYGELFF. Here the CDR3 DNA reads TGCAGCGTTGGAGGGACAGAAGTATACGGGGAGCTGTTTTTT.

As DNA, the CDR3 is TGTGCCAGCAGCCAAGATTCGGGTCGGACCGGGGAGCTGTTTTTT. Its protein product is CASSQDSGRTGELFF. The V call is TRBV3-1, the J call TRBJ2-2, with unresolved D. The length of the CDR3 is 15 residues. Germline assignment: CDR1 LGHDT and CDR2 YNNKEL (reference sequence). V gave up 0 bases and J gave up 5 bases, with 10 bases separating them.

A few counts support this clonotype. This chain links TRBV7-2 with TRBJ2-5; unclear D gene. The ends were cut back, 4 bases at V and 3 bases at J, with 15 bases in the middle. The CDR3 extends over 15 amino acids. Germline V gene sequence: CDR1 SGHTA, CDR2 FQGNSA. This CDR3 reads CASSSPGGLKETQYF. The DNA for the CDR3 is TGTGCCAGCAGCTCCCCAGGTGGTCTAAAAGAGACCCAGTACTTC.

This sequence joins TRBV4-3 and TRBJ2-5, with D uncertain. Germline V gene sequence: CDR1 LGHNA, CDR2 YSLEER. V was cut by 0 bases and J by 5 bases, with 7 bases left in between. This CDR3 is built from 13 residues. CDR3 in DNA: TGCGCCAGCAGCCAAGAAGTGGGGGAGACCCAGTACTTC. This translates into CASSQEVGETQYF.

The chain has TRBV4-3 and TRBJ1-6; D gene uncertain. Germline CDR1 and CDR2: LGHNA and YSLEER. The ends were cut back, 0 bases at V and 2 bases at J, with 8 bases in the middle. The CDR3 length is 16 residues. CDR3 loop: CASSQDMRAYNSPLHF. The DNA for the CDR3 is TGCGCCAGCAGCCAAGATATGAGGGCCTATAATTCACCCCTCCACTTT.

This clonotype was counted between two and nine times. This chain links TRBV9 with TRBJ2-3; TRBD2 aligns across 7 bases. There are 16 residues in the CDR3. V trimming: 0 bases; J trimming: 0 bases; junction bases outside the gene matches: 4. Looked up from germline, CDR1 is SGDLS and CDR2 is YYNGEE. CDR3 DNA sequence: TGTGCCAGCAGCGTAGATATAGCGGGCAGCACAGATACGCAGTATTTT. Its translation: CASSVDIAGSTDTQYF.

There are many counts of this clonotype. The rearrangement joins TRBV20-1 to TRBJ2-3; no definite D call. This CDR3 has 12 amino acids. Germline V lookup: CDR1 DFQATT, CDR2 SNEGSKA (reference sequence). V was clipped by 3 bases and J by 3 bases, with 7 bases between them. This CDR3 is CSASGRTDTQYF. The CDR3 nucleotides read TGCAGTGCTAGTGGACGGACAGATACGCAGTATTTT.

The CDR3 here is CSARPGASNQPQHF. The CDR3 coding sequence is TGCAGTGCTAGACCCGGGGCTAGCAATCAGCCCCAGCATTTT. V gene TRBV20-1 combines with J gene TRBJ1-5, with a possible D match to TRBD1 (5 bases). The V end lost 2 bases, the J end lost 0 bases, and 8 bases lay between the germline ends. CDR1 and CDR2 from the germline V gene are DFQATT and SNEGSKA (reference sequence). This CDR3 has 14 residues.

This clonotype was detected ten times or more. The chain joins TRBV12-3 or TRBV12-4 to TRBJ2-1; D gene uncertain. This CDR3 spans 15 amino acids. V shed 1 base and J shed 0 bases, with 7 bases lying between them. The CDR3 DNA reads TGTGCCAGCAGTTTAGATCTTCGCTCCTACAATGAGCAGTTCTTC. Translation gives CASSLDLRSYNEQFF.

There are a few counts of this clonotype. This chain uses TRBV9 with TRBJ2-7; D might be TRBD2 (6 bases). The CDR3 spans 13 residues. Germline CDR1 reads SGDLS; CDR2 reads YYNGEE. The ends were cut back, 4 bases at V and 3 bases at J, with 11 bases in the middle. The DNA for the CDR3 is TGTGCCAGCAGCCCCGGGGGATTCTACGAGCAGTACTTC. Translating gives CASSPGGFYEQYF.

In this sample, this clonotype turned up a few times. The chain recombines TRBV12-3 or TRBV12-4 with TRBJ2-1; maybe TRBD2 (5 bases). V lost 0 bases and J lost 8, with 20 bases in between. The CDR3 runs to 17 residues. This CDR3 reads CASSLASRGVMDDEQFF. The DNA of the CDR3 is TGTGCCAGCAGTTTAGCGAGTCGGGGAGTCATGGATGATGAGCAGTTCTTC.

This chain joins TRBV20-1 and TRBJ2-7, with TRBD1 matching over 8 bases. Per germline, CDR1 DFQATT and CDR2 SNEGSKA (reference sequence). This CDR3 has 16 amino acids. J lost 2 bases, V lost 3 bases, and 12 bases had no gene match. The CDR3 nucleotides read TGCAGTGCTAGGGCCGGACCGGGACAGGAGGCCTACGAGCAGTACTTC. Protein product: CSARAGPGQEAYEQYF.

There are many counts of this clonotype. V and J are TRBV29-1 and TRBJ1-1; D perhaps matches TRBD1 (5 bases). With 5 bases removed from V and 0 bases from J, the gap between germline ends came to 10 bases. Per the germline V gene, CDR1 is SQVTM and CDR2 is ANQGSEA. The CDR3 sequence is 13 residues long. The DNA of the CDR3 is TGCAGCGTTTCAGGGAGGATGAACACTGAAGCTTTCTTT. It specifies CSVSGRMNTEAFF.

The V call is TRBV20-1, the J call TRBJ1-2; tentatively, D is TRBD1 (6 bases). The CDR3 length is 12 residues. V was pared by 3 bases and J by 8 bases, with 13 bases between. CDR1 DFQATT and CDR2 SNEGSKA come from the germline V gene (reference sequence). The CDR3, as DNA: TGCAGTGCTAGTGTCCCGGGGGCCGGCTACACCTTC. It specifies CSASVPGAGYTF.